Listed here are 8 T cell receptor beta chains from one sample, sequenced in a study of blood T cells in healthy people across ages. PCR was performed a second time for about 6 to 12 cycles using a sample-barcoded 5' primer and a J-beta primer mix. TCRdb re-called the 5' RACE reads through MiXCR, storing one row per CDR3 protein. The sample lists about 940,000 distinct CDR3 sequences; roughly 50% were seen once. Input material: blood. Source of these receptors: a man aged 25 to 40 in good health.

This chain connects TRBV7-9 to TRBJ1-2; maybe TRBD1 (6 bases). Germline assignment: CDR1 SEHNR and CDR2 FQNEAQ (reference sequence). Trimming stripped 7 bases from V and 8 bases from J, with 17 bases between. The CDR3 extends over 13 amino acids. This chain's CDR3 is CASTLAGARGYTF. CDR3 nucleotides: TGTGCCAGCACCTTGGCAGGGGCGCGGGGCTACACCTTC.

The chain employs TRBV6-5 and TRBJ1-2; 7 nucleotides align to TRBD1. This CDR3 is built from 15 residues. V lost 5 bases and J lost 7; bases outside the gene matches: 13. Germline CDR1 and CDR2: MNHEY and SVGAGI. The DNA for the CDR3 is TGTGCCAGCAGTCCTTTTACGTGGGACAGAAGTGGCTACACCTTC. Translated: CASSPFTWDRSGYTF.

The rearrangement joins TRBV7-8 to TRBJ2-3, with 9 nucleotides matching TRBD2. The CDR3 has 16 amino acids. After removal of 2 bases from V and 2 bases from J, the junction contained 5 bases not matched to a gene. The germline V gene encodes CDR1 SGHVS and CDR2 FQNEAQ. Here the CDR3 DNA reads TGTGCCAGCAGCTTACGGCTAGCGGGGCCCACAGATACGCAGTATTTT. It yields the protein CASSLRLAGPTDTQYF.

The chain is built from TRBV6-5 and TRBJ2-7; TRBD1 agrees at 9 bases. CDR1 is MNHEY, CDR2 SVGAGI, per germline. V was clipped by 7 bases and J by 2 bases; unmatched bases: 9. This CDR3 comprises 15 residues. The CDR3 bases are TGTGCCAGCAAACAAACCGGGACAGGGACCTACGAGCAGTACTTC. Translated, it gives CASKQTGTGTYEQYF.

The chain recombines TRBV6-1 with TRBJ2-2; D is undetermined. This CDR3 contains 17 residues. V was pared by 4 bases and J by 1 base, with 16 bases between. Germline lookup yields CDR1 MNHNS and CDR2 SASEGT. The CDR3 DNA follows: TGTGCCAGCAGTGTAATTTGGACGGGCAAGAACACCGGGGAGCTGTTTTTT. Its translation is CASSVIWTGKNTGELFF.

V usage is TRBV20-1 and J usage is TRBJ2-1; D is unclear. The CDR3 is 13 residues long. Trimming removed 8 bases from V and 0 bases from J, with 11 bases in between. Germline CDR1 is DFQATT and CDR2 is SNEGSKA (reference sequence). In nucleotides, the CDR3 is TGCAGTTCATCTACCAGCTCCTACAATGAGCAGTTCTTC. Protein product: CSSSTSSYNEQFF.

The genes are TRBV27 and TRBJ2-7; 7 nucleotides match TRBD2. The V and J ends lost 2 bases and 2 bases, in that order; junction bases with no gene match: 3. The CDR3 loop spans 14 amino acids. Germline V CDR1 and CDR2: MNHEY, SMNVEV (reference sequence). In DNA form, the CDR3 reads TGTGCCAGCAGTTTAATCGGGACTACCTACGAGCAGTACTTC. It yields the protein CASSLIGTTYEQYF.

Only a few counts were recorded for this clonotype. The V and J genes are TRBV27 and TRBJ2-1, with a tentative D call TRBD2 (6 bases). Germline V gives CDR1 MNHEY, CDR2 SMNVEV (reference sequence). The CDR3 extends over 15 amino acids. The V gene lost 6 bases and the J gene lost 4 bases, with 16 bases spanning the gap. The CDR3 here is CASSASGVGYNEQFF. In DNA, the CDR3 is TGTGCCAGCAGCGCCTCGGGAGTGGGGTACAATGAGCAGTTCTTC.